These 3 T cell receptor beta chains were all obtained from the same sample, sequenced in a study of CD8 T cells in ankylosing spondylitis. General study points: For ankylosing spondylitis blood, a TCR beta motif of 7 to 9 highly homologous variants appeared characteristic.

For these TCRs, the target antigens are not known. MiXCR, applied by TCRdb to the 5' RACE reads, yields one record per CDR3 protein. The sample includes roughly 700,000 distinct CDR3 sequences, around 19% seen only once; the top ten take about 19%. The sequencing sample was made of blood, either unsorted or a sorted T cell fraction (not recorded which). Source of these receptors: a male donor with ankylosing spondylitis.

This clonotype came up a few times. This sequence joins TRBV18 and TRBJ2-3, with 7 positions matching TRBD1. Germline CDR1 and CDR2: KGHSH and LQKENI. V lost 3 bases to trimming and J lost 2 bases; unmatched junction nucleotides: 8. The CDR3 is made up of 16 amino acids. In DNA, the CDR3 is TGTGCCAGCTCACCCTACCGGGACAGAACCACAGATACGCAGTATTTT. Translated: CASSPYRDRTTDTQYF. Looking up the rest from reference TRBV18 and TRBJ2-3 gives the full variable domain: NAGVMQNPRHLVRRRGQEARLRCSPMKGHSHVYWYRQLPEEGLKFMVYLQKENIIDESGMPKERFSAEFPKEGPSILRIQQVVRGDSAAYFCASSPYRDRTTDTQYFGPGTRLTVL.

DNA for the CDR3: TGCGCCAGCAGCTTGAATGGGGCTGAGGAAGCTTTCTTT. Its protein is CASSLNGAEEAFF. This sequence joins TRBV5-1 and TRBJ1-1, with D possibly TRBD1 on 5 matching bases. The germline V and J ends were trimmed by 1 base and 8 bases, with 12 bases remaining between them. CDR1 and CDR2 (germline): SGHRS, YFSETQ. The CDR3 is 13 residues long.

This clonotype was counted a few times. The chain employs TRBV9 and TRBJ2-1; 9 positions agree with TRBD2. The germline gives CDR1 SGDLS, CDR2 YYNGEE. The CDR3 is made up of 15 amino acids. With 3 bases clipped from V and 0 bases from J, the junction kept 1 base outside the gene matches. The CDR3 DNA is TGTGCCAGCAGCGGGACTAGCGTCTCCTACAATGAGCAGTTCTTC. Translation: CASSGTSVSYNEQFF.